This entry lists 22 T cell receptor beta chains sequenced from one sample in a study of shared clonotypes between healthy human individuals. This table comes from immunoSEQ multiplex PCR, and its TCRdb copy is limited to in-frame clones, with some not included. The sample yields about 2.2 million clones, approximately 94% seen once. Naivety among CD8 cells was defined by CD45RO negativity and positive CCR7 selection, thereby excluding terminally differentiated effector memory CD45RA+ cells. The source material was naive CD8+ T cells from PBMCs. All receptors derive from a man aged 18 to 29 in good health. Some clones in this sample may be carry-over from other donors' samples.

This chain joins TRBV9 and TRBJ1-5, with D possibly TRBD1 on 6 matching bases. The V gene's germline CDR1 is SGDLS and CDR2 YYNGEE. The V and J ends lost 0 bases and 3 bases respectively, with 10 bases between them. The CDR3 contains 15 residues. CDR3 protein: CASSVAPGANQPQHF. CDR3 coding DNA: TGTGCCAGCAGCGTAGCTCCAGGGGCCAATCAGCCCCAGCATTTT.

V is TRBV9 and J is TRBJ1-1, with 8 bases fitting TRBD1. The CDR3 is 14 residues long. J lost 3 bases, V lost 3 bases, and 4 bases had no gene match. The germline V gene encodes CDR1 SGDLS and CDR2 YYNGEE. CDR3 loop: CASSDRDRYTEAFF. DNA for the CDR3: TGTGCCAGCAGCGACCGGGACAGGTACACTGAAGCTTTCTTT.

This clone was detected only a few times. The chain combines TRBV7-9 with TRBJ1-5; TRBD1 might be the D (5 bases). Looked up from germline, CDR1 is SEHNR and CDR2 is FQNEAQ (reference sequence). Between the trimmed V and J ends, which lost 0 bases and 9 bases, there was a span of 9 bases. The CDR3 runs 13 residues. The DNA of the CDR3 is TGTGCCAGCAGCTTAGCGCTGGGACGGCCCCAGCATTTT. Translating it yields CASSLALGRPQHF.

The chain is built from TRBV27 and TRBJ2-2; TRBD2 aligns across 10 bases. The CDR3 runs to 16 residues. Germline values: CDR1 MNHEY, CDR2 SMNVEV (reference sequence). Trimming at V came to 10 bases and at J to 5 bases, leaving 13 bases not matched to a gene. CDR3 in DNA: TGTGCCATCAAGCGGCTAGCGGGAGACAAAACCGGGGAGCTGTTTTTT. It codes for CAIKRLAGDKTGELFF.

This clone was counted a few times. This sample includes further DNA sequences coding for the same CDR3. The rearrangement uses TRBV30 and TRBJ1-1, with D uncertain. V lost 0 bases and J lost 1, with 3 bases in between. In germline, CDR1 is GTSNPN, CDR2 SVGIG (reference sequence). This CDR3 spans 12 amino acids. The CDR3 DNA sequence: TGTGCCTGGAGTGTCGCGAACACTGAAGCTTTCTTT. Encoded protein: CAWSVANTEAFF.

In this sample, this clone turned up a few times. The chain joins TRBV5-1 to TRBJ1-1; D possibly corresponds to TRBD1 (5 bases). This CDR3 spans 14 amino acids. The ends were cut back, 4 bases at V and 1 base at J, with 11 bases in the middle. The germline gives CDR1 SGHRS, CDR2 YFSETQ. The CDR3 is CASSRSRENTEAFF. CDR3 sequence (DNA): TGCGCCAGCAGCCGAAGCAGGGAGAACACTGAAGCTTTCTTT.

The chain uses TRBV4-1 and TRBJ1-2; no definite D call. This CDR3 region has 17 residues. Germline V gene lookup returns CDR1 MGHRA and CDR2 YSYEKL. The V end was cut by 0 bases, the J end by 6 bases, with 20 bases between. The CDR3 protein is CASSQEDWSPLPNGYTF. Here the CDR3 DNA reads TGCGCCAGCAGCCAAGAGGACTGGTCGCCCCTGCCGAATGGCTACACCTTC.

The chain links TRBV15 to TRBJ2-7; D is perhaps TRBD1 (6 bases). V was cut by 0 bases and J by 6 bases, with 12 bases left in between. In germline, CDR1 is LNHNV, CDR2 YYDKDF (reference sequence). The CDR3 is 14 residues long. The CDR3 DNA is TGTGCCACCAGCAGAGAAAAATACAGGGTCGAGCAGTACTTC. Protein product: CATSREKYRVEQYF.

The chain recombines TRBV7-6 with TRBJ1-1; 7 positions agree with TRBD1. CDR3 size: 18 residues. Germline values: CDR1 SGHVS, CDR2 FNYEAQ. With V trimmed by 2 bases and J by 0 bases, 12 bases remained unmatched. CDR3 residues: CASSLWDSVGSMNTEAFF. In nucleotides, the CDR3 is TGTGCCAGCAGCTTATGGGACAGCGTAGGTTCCATGAACACTGAAGCTTTCTTT.

V is TRBV4-3 and J is TRBJ2-2, with D unclear. Per germline, CDR1 LGHNA and CDR2 YSLEER. V was cut by 3 bases and J by 0 bases, with 11 bases left in between. This CDR3 contains 16 residues. This chain's CDR3 is CASSQLPGPNTGELFF. The DNA of the CDR3 is TGCGCCAGCAGCCAGCTACCGGGTCCGAACACCGGGGAGCTGTTTTTT.

This sequence joins TRBV4-1 and TRBJ1-1; D unresolved. Trimming removed 1 base at V and 0 bases at J, with 18 bases between. Germline V gene lookup returns CDR1 MGHRA and CDR2 YSYEKL. The CDR3 spans 18 residues. The CDR3, as DNA: TGCGCCAGCAGCCAAGGTGGGTGGGGAGGGAGGATGAACACTGAAGCTTTCTTT. Translation: CASSQGGWGGRMNTEAFF.

The V gene is TRBV5-1, the J gene TRBJ2-7; the D is unclear. This CDR3 is 11 amino acids long. Germline values: CDR1 SGHRS, CDR2 YFSETQ. The ends were cut back, 7 bases at V and 12 bases at J, with 17 bases in the middle. Here the CDR3 reads CASGPASDLYF. The CDR3 DNA follows: TGCGCCAGCGGTCCGGCCAGCGACCTGTACTTC.

This chain uses TRBV7-9 with TRBJ2-1; 8 nucleotides agree with TRBD2. This CDR3 is 16 amino acids long. Germline values: CDR1 SEHNR, CDR2 FQNEAQ (reference sequence). The V and J ends lost 5 bases and 10 bases, in that order; junction bases with no gene match: 16. CDR3 in amino acids: CASSLPGDGGRIEQFF. In DNA, the CDR3 is TGTGCCAGCAGCCTCCCCGGGGATGGCGGGAGGATCGAGCAGTTCTTC.

The genes are TRBV4-3 and TRBJ2-7; 8 bases match TRBD2. The CDR3 is made up of 16 amino acids. The germline V gene encodes CDR1 LGHNA and CDR2 YSLEER. The junction had 7 bases not matched to a gene; V was cut back by 0 bases and J by 3 bases. In DNA, the CDR3 is TGCGCCAGCAGCCAAGATTCAAAGCGGGAGTTCTACGAGCAGTACTTC. As protein: CASSQDSKREFYEQYF.

The gene calls are TRBV11-2 and TRBJ1-3, with D possibly TRBD1 on 5 matching bases. The germline CDR1 and CDR2 sequences are SGHAT and FQNNGV. Deletions cut 1 base from V and 7 bases from J, with 17 bases between. This CDR3 comprises 16 residues. The CDR3 nucleotides read TGTGCCAGCAGCTTAGGAGGGACCGGGTCGTGGAACACCATATATTTT. This sequence encodes CASSLGGTGSWNTIYF.

The chain joins TRBV9 to TRBJ2-1; 8 nucleotides align to TRBD2. Trimming removed 4 bases from V and 2 bases from J; junction bases left unmatched: 8. Looked up from germline, CDR1 is SGDLS and CDR2 is YYNGEE. The CDR3 loop spans 16 amino acids. The CDR3 DNA follows: TGTGCCAGCAGCCCTACCAGCGGGAGCACCTACAATGAGCAGTTCTTC. This encodes CASSPTSGSTYNEQFF.

The gene calls are TRBV27 and TRBJ2-5; D ambiguous. With 3 bases removed from V and 4 bases from J, the gap between germline ends came to 9 bases. The V gene's germline CDR1 is MNHEY and CDR2 SMNVEV (reference sequence). This CDR3 has 13 amino acids. The CDR3 coding sequence is TGTGCCAGCAGTTTGAACTATAGAGAGACCCAGTACTTC. Amino acid sequence: CASSLNYRETQYF.

The chain employs TRBV11-2 and TRBJ2-2, with D hard to call. The germline V gene has CDR1 SGHAT and CDR2 FQNNGV. CDR3 length: 15 residues. Trimming shortened V by 3 bases and J by 0 bases, and 8 bases separated the two germline ends. CDR3 sequence (DNA): TGTGCCAGCAGCTTTTGGCGCGCGAACACCGGGGAGCTGTTTTTT. This encodes CASSFWRANTGELFF.

The chain employs TRBV4-3 and TRBJ1-2; no clear D. V lost 4 bases, J lost 0 bases, and 18 bases lay in between. From germline, CDR1 is LGHNA and CDR2 YSLEER. The CDR3 runs to 17 residues. The CDR3 loop reads CASSPAGKRNPNYGYTF. The CDR3 nucleotides read TGCGCCAGCAGCCCTGCCGGGAAGCGGAATCCTAACTATGGCTACACCTTC.

The chain links TRBV4-2 to TRBJ1-1; weak D call: TRBD1 (5 bases). Trimming took off 5 bases at V and 0 bases at J, with 13 bases between the two ends. The germline V gene has CDR1 LGHNA and CDR2 YNFKEQ. The CDR3 covers 15 residues. CDR3 sequence: CASSSGGSLNTEAFF. CDR3 in DNA: TGTGCCAGCAGCTCTGGGGGGTCGCTGAACACTGAAGCTTTCTTT.

This clone was observed once. The J gene is TRBJ2-3, the V gene TRBV21-1; the table's D call, TRBD2, has no DNA check behind it. TRBV21-1 has pseudogene status. The CDR3 runs 19 residues. CDR3 DNA sequence: TGTGCCAGCATACGCGTAAGCTGGTCTGGGCGGGCCATCCCAGATACGCAGTATTTT. Amino acids: CASIRVSWSGRAIPDTQYF.

The chain carries TRBV7-9 and TRBJ2-3, with D tentatively TRBD2 (6 bases). This CDR3 contains 14 residues. The germline CDR1 and CDR2 sequences are SEHNR and FQNEAQ (reference sequence). V shed 3 bases and J shed 3 bases, with 10 bases lying between them. The CDR3 spells CASSLLAGTDTQYF. In DNA, the CDR3 is TGTGCCAGCAGCTTGCTTGCGGGGACAGATACGCAGTATTTT.